Given below is one T cell receptor beta chain in context. This entry is derived from a study of T cell responses to AZD1222 COVID-19 vaccine. Generated by immunoSEQ multiplex PCR, the TCRdb table keeps only in-frame clones and is missing some. The sample yields approximately 100,000 clones, more than 85% seen once. The CDR3 is 14 residues long. V gave up 0 bases and J gave up 3 bases, with 8 bases separating them. Germline-derived CDR1 and CDR2 are SGHDT and YYEEEE. This sequence originates from an adult in good health. Specimen: peripheral blood, collected on day 0 of AZD1222 vaccination. This chain joins TRBV5-6 and TRBJ2-3, with D possibly being TRBD1 (5 bases). CDR3 coding DNA: TGTGCCAGCAGCTTGGACAGGTATACAGATACGCAGTATTTT. Protein product: CASSLDRYTDTQYF.